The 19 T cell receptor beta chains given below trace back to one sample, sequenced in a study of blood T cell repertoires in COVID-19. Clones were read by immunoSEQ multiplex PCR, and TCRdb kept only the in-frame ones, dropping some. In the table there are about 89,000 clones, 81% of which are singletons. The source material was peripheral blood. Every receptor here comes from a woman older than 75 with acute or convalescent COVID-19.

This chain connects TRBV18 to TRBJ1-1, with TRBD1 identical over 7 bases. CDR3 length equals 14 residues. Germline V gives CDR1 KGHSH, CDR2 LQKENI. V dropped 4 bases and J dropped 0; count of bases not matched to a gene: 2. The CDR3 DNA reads TGTGCCAGCTCACGGGACAGCATGAACACTGAAGCTTTCTTT. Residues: CASSRDSMNTEAFF.

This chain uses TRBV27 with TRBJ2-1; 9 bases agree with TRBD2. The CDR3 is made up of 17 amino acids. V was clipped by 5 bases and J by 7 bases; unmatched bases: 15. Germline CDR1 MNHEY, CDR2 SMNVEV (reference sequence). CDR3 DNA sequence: TGTGCCAGCAGTGGGTCCGTCAGGCGGGGGGGCCCTAATGAGCAGTTCTTC. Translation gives CASSGSVRRGGPNEQFF.

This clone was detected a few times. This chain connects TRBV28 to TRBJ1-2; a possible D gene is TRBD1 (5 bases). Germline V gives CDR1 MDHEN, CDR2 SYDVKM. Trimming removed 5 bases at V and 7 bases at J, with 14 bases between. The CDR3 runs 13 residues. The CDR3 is CASSSRDSSGYTF. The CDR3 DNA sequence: TGTGCCAGCAGTAGCCGGGACTCTAGTGGCTACACCTTC.

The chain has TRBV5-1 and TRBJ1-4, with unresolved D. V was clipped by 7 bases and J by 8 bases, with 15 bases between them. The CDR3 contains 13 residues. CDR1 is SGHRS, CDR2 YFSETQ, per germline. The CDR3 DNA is TGCGCCAGCCGAATACCGGGAGACGAAAAACTGTTTTTT. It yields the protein CASRIPGDEKLFF. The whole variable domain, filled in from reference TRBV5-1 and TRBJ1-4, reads KAGVTQTPRYLIKTRGQQVTLSCSPISGHRSVSWYQQTPGQGLQFLFEYFSETQRNKGNFPGRFSGRQFSNSRSEMNVSTLELGDSALYLCASRIPGDEKLFFGSGTQLSVL.

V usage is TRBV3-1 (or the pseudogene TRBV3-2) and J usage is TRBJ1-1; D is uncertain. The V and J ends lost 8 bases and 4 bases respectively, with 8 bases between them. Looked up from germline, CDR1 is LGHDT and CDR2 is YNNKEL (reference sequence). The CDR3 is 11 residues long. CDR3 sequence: CASLGATEAFF. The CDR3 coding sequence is TGTGCCAGCCTTGGAGCCACTGAAGCTTTCTTT.

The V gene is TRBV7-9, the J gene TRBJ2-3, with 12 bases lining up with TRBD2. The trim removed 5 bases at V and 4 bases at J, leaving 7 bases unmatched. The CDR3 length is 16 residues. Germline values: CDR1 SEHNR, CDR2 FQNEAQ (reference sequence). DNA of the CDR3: TGTGCCAGCAGCAGTACTAGCGGGGGGACCGCAGATACGCAGTATTTT. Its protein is CASSSTSGGTADTQYF.

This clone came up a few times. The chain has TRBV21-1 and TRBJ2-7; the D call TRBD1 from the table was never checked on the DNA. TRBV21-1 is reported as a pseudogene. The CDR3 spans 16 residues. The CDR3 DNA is TGTGCCAGCAGCAAGGGGCGACCGTACGGAACCTACGAGCAGTACGTC. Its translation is CASSKGRPYGTYEQYV.

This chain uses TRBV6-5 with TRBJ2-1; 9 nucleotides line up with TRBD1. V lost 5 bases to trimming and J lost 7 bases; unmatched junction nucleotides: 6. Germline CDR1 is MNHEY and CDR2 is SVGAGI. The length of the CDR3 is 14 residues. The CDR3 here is CASSRDRAMNEQFF. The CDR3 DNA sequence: TGTGCCAGCAGTAGGGACAGGGCAATGAATGAGCAGTTCTTC.

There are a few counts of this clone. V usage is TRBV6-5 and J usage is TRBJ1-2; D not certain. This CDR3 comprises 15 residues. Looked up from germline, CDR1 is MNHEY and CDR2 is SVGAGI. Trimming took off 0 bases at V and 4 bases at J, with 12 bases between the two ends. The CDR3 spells CASSYSPGRSYGYTF. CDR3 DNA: TGTGCCAGCAGTTACTCCCCGGGGAGAAGCTATGGCTACACCTTC.

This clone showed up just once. The DNA for the CDR3 is TGCGCCAGCAGCGAGAACCGGGGTACTGAAGCTTTCTTT. Protein: CASSENRGTEAFF. The chain employs TRBV5-1 and TRBJ1-1; the D is unclear. CDR3 length: 13 amino acids. Germline V gene lookup returns CDR1 SGHRS and CDR2 YFSETQ. Trimming took 4 bases from V and 5 from J, leaving 12 bases between them.

The CDR3 bases are TGTGCCAGCAGCCAAGAGTTTCGGTTGTTAATCACTGAAGCTTTCTTT. It yields the protein CASSQEFRLLITEAFF. V gene TRBV3-1 (or the pseudogene TRBV3-2) combines with J gene TRBJ1-1; D remains unclear. The CDR3 has 16 amino acids. Trimming removed 0 bases at V and 4 bases at J, with 15 bases between. The germline CDR1 and CDR2 sequences are LGHDT and YNNKEL (reference sequence).

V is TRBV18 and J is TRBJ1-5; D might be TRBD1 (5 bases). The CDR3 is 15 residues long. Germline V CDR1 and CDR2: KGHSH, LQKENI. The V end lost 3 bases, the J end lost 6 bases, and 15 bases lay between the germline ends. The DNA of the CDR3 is TGTGCCAGCTCACCCCTAGGGGATAAAGCTCAGCCCCAGCATTTT. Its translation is CASSPLGDKAQPQHF.

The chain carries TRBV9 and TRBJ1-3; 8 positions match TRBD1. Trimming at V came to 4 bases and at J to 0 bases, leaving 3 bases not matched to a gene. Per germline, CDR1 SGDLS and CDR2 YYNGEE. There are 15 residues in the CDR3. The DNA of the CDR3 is TGTGCCAGCAGCTCAACAGGGGGCTCTGGAAACACCATATATTTT. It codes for CASSSTGGSGNTIYF.

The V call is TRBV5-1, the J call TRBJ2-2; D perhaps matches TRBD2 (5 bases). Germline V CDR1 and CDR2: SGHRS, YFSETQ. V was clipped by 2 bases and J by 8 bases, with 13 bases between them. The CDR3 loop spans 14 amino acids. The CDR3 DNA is TGCGCCAGCAGCTTTTCAGGAGGCGGTGGGGAGCTGTTTTTT. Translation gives CASSFSGGGGELFF.

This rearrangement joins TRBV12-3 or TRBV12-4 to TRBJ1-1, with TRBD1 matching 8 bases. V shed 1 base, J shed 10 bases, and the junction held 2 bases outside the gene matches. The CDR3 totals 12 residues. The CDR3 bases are TGTGCCAGCAGTTTAGGAGACAGGGGAGCTTTCTTT. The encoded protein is CASSLGDRGAFF.

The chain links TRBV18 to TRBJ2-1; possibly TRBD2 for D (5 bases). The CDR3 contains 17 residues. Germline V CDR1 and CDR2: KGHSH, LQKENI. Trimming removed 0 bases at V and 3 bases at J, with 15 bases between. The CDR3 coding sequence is TGTGCCAGCTCACCACCTTCTGTAGGAGGAAACTACAATGAGCAGTTCTTC. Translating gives CASSPPSVGGNYNEQFF.

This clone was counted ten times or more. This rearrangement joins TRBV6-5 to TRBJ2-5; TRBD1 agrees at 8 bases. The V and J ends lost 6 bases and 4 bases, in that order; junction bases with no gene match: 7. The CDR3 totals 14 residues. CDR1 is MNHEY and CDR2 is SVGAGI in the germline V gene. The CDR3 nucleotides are TGTGCCAGCAGGGACCCAGGGGGCTTAGAGACCCAGTACTTC. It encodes CASRDPGGLETQYF.

This chain's CDR3 is CASRSGTRSYEQYV. CDR3 coding DNA: TGTGCCAGCAGATCCGGGACAAGGTCCTACGAGCAGTACGTC. The chain is built from TRBV28 and TRBJ2-7, with D perhaps TRBD1 (6 bases). V was cut by 6 bases and J by 1 base, with 13 bases left in between. The CDR3 consists of 14 residues. CDR1 MDHEN and CDR2 SYDVKM come from the germline V gene.

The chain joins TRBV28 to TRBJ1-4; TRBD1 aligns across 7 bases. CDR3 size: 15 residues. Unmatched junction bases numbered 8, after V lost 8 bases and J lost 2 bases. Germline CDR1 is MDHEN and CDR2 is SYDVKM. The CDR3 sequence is CASSTGLGTNEKLFF. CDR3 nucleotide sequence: TGTGCCAGCTCGACAGGGCTGGGGACTAATGAAAAACTGTTTTTT.